The 9 T cell receptor beta chains below all came from one sample that was sequenced in a study of CD8 T cells in ankylosing spondylitis. TCRdb processed the 5' RACE reads anew with MiXCR; each CDR3 protein has one entry. This sample has 250,000 to 400,000 distinct CDR3 sequences, with roughly 12% found just once. The sample consisted of blood, either unsorted or a sorted T cell fraction (not recorded which). All receptors derive from a female donor with ankylosing spondylitis or in good health (not recorded which).

This clonotype occurred many times. The chain combines TRBV20-1 with TRBJ2-7, with no clear D. CDR1 is DFQATT, CDR2 SNEGSKA, per germline (reference sequence). The CDR3 sequence is 13 residues long. Trimming removed 2 bases from V and 3 bases from J, with 11 bases in between. Here the CDR3 reads CSARMGFGYEQYF. For the CDR3, the DNA is TGCAGTGCTAGAATGGGTTTCGGCTACGAGCAGTACTTC.

In its sample, this clonotype was seen many times. The chain has TRBV12-3 or TRBV12-4 and TRBJ1-1; tentative D call: TRBD1 (6 bases). This CDR3 contains 14 residues. Trimming shortened V by 5 bases and J by 3 bases, and 13 bases separated the two germline ends. The chain's CDR3 is CASSRGYEDTEAFF. For the CDR3, the DNA is TGTGCCAGCAGTAGGGGGTACGAGGACACTGAAGCTTTCTTT.

A few counts support this clonotype. This rearrangement joins TRBV7-9 to TRBJ1-6; tentative D call: TRBD1 (5 bases). The V end lost 1 base, the J end lost 10 bases, and 11 bases lay between the germline ends. CDR1 SEHNR and CDR2 FQNEAQ come from the germline V gene (reference sequence). CDR3 size: 14 residues. The CDR3: CASSLGEWGSPLHF. The DNA for the CDR3 is TGTGCCAGCAGCTTAGGGGAGTGGGGCTCACCCCTCCACTTT.

In this sample, this clonotype turned up a few times. V and J are TRBV30 and TRBJ1-1, with no clear D. Trimming took off 1 base at V and 6 bases at J, with 12 bases between the two ends. The CDR3 has 13 amino acids. Germline V lookup: CDR1 GTSNPN, CDR2 SVGIG (reference sequence). The CDR3 here is CAWSGTRGAEAFF. Here the CDR3 DNA reads TGTGCCTGGAGTGGGACCAGAGGTGCTGAAGCTTTCTTT.

The genes are TRBV20-1 and TRBJ2-1; 9 nucleotides match TRBD1. Germline V gene data show CDR1 as DFQATT and CDR2 as SNEGSKA (reference sequence). This CDR3 has 18 amino acids. CDR3 residues: CSVWDRAPGPGSYNEQFF. The CDR3 nucleotides are TGCAGCGTCTGGGACAGGGCTCCCGGTCCGGGGTCCTACAATGAGCAGTTCTTC.

In its sample, this clonotype was seen many times. The J gene is TRBJ2-7, the V gene TRBV6-5, with D perhaps matching TRBD2 (6 bases). Germline V gene sequence: CDR1 MNHEY, CDR2 SVGAGI. The V end lost 2 bases, the J end lost 3 bases, and 11 bases lay between the germline ends. This CDR3 has 14 amino acids. CDR3 DNA: TGTGCCAGCAGTTACCCGGGAGCCCACTACGAGCAGTACTTC. It encodes CASSYPGAHYEQYF.

V and J are TRBV27 and TRBJ2-2, with TRBD2 matching over 10 bases. Germline V gene data show CDR1 as MNHEY and CDR2 as SMNVEV (reference sequence). V was pared by 8 bases and J by 7 bases, with 16 bases of the junction left unmatched. CDR3 length: 17 amino acids. The CDR3 sequence is CASRLKREGLRGGELFF. In DNA form, the CDR3 reads TGTGCCAGCCGGCTGAAGCGGGAGGGCCTTAGGGGCGGGGAGCTGTTTTTT.

This sequence joins TRBV27 and TRBJ2-7; tentative D call: TRBD2 (7 bases). Trimming took off 6 bases at V and 7 bases at J, with 19 bases between the two ends. This CDR3 spans 14 amino acids. Germline V lookup: CDR1 MNHEY, CDR2 SMNVEV (reference sequence). The chain's CDR3 is CASSKQGMGGEQYF. DNA of the CDR3: TGTGCCAGCAGCAAACAGGGTATGGGGGGGGAGCAGTACTTC.

This clonotype was picked up many times. The V and J genes are TRBV9 and TRBJ2-1; unclear D gene. This CDR3 contains 13 residues. Trimming removed 3 bases at V and 10 bases at J, with 14 bases between. The V gene's germline CDR1 is SGDLS and CDR2 YYNGEE. CDR3 loop: CASSAPKQREQFF. CDR3 nucleotide sequence: TGTGCCAGCAGCGCACCTAAACAGAGAGAGCAGTTCTTC.